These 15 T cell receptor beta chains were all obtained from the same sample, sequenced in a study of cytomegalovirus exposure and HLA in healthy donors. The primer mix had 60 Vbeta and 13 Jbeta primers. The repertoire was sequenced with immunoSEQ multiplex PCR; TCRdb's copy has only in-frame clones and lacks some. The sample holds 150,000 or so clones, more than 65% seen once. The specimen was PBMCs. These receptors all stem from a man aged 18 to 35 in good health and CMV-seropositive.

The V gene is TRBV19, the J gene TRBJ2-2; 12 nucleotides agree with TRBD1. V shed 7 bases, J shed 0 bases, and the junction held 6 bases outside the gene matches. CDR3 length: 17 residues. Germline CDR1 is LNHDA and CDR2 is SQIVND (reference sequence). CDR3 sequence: CASNWDRGLPNTGELFF. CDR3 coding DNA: TGTGCCAGTAATTGGGACAGGGGGCTTCCGAACACCGGGGAGCTGTTTTTT.

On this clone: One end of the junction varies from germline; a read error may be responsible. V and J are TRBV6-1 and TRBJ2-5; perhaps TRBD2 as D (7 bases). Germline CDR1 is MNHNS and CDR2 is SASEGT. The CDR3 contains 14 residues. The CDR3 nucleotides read TGTGCCTCACTCGAGGGGGGGGCCCGAGAGATCCAGTACTTC. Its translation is CASLEGGAREIQYF.

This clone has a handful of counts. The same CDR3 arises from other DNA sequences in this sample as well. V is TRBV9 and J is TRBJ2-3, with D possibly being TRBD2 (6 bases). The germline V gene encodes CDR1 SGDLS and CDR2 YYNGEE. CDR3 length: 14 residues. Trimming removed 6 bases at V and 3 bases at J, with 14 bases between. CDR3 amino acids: CASTQGGVTDTQYF. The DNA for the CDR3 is TGTGCCAGCACCCAAGGCGGGGTTACAGATACGCAGTATTTT.

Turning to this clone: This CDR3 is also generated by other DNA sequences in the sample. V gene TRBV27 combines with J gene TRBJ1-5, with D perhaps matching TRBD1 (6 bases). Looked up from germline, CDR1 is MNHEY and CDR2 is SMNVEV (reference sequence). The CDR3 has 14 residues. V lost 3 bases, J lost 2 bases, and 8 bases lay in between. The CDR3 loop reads CASSFRQGNQPQHF. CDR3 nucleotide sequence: TGTGCCAGCAGTTTCCGACAGGGCAATCAGCCCCAGCATTTT.

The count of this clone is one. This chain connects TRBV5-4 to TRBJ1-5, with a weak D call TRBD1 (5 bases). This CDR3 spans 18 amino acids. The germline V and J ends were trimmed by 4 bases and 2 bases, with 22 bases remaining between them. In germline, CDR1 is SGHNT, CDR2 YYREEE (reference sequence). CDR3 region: CASSMGISGGIGNQPQHF. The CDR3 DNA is TGTGCCAGCAGCATGGGAATAAGCGGGGGAATCGGCAATCAGCCCCAGCATTTT.

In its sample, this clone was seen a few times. The CDR3 reads CASSDTPQAWNGYTF. The CDR3 DNA is TGTGCCAGCAGTGACACCCCCCAGGCATGGAACGGCTACACCTTC. V is TRBV6-4 and J is TRBJ1-2; unclear D gene. The CDR3 spans 15 residues. V lost 2 bases to trimming and J lost 8 bases, with 18 bases between them. Germline CDR1 and CDR2: MRHNA and SNTAGT.

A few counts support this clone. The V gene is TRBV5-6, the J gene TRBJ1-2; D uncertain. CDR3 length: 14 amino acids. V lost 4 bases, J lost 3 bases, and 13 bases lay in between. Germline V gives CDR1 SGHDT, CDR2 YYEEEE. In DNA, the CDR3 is TGTGCCAGCAGCGCCACCACTACCCACTATGGCTACACCTTC. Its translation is CASSATTTHYGYTF. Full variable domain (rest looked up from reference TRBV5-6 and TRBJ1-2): DAGVTQSPTHLIKTRGQQVTLRCSPKSGHDTVSWYQQALGQGPQFIFQYYEEEERQRGNFPDRFSGHQFPNYSSELNVNALLLGDSALYLCASSATTTHYGYTFGSGTRLTVV.

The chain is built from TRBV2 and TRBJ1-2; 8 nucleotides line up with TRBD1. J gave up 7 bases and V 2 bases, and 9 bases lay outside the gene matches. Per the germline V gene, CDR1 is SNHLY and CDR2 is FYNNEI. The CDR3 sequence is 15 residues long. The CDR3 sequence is CASSERDRTGIGYTF. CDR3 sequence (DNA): TGTGCCAGCAGTGAAAGGGACCGGACAGGGATTGGCTACACCTTC.

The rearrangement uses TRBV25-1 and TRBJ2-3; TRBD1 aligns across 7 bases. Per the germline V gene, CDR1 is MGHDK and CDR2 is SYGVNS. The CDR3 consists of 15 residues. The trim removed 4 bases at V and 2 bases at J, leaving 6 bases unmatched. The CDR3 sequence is CASSGDRDFTDTQYF. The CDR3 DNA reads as TGTGCCAGCAGTGGAGACAGGGATTTCACAGATACGCAGTATTTT.

CDR3 DNA: TGTGCCAGCCGGTCAGCGGGAGTGGAGTACAATGAGCAGTTCTTC. Translating gives CASRSAGVEYNEQFF. The chain joins TRBV28 to TRBJ2-1, with 8 positions matching TRBD2. This CDR3 comprises 15 residues. Trimming cost V 8 bases and J 4 bases; bases outside gene matches: 10. Germline CDR1 is MDHEN and CDR2 is SYDVKM.

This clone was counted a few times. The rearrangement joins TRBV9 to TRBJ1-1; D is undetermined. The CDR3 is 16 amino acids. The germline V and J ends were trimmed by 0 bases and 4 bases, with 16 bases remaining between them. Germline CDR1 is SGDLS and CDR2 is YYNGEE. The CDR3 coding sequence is TGTGCCAGCAGCGTAGACCCAGGATTAGTAGGCACTGAAGCTTTCTTT. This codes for CASSVDPGLVGTEAFF.

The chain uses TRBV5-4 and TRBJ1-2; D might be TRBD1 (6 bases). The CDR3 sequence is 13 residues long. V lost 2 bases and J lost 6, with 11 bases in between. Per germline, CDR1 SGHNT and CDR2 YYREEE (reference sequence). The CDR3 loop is CASSFWEGDGYTF. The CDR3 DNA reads TGTGCCAGCAGCTTTTGGGAGGGGGATGGCTACACCTTC.

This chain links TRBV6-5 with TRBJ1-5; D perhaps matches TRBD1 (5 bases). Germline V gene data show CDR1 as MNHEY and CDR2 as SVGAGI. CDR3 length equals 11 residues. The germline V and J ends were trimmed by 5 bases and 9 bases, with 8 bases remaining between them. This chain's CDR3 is CASSIRVPQHF. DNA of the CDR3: TGTGCCAGCAGTATCAGGGTGCCCCAGCATTTT.

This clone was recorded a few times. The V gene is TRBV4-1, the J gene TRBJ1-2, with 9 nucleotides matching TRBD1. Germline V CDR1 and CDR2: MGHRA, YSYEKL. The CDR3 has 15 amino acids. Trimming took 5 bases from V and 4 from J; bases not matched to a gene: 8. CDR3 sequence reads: CASSYPGQGIYGYTF. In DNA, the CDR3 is TGCGCCAGCAGCTATCCGGGACAGGGAATCTATGGCTACACCTTC.

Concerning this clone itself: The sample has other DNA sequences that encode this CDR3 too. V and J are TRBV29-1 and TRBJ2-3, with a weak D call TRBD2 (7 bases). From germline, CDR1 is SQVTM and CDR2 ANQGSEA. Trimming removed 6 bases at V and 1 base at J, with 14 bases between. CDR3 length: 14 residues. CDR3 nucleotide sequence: TGCAGCGTAAGGGGGGGTACGGGCACAGATACGCAGTATTTT. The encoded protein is CSVRGGTGTDTQYF.